This is a list of T cell receptor beta chains from one sample in a study of CD4 T cell repertoires in COVID-19. Data came from immunoSEQ multiplex PCR; TCRdb stores just in-frame clones and leaves some out. The data hold 20,000 or so clones, with around 86% observed a single time. The sequencing used central memory CD4+ T cells from blood, collected before the COVID-19 pandemic. These receptor sequences come from a human donor who had COVID-19. Each CDR3 is given with its conserved first and last residue. A D gene is named only where the DNA matches it firmly. Clone size appears in some rows only: once, few, many, or a class for an expanded clone.

TGTGCCAGCAGTTCAAACAGGGTGAGGGGTGGCTACACCTTC,CASSSNRVRGGYTF,TRBV28,once,TRBJ1-2,.
TGTGCCAGCAGCAACACGGCCGGGACTAGCGGGTCCTACAATGAGCAGTTCTTC,CASSNTAGTSGSYNEQFF,TRBV11-3,once,TRBJ2-1,TRBD2
TGCGCCAGCAGCTTTACAGAGAACTATGGCTACACCTTC,CASSFTENYGYTF,TRBV5-1,.,TRBJ1-2,.
TGCGCCAGCAGCTTGGACGGGACGAACACCGGGGAGCTGTTTTTT,CASSLDGTNTGELFF,TRBV5-1,.,TRBJ2-2,.
TGTGCCAGCAGCTTTGGTGGCGGGTTGCAAGAGACCCAGTACTTC,CASSFGGGLQETQYF,TRBV5-4,.,TRBJ2-5,.
TGTGCCAGCAGCCAGGACAGGGGGGATACGCAGTATTTT,CASSQDRGDTQYF,TRBV2,few,TRBJ2-3,TRBD1
TGTGCCAGCAGCTTGGGGCAGGGACTGACCTACGAGCAGTACTTC,CASSLGQGLTYEQYF,TRBV5-6,.,TRBJ2-7,.
TGTGCCAGCAGTCCTCCGGGATCCTATGGCTACACCTTC,CASSPPGSYGYTF,TRBV6-6,.,TRBJ1-2,.
TGTGCCAGCAGCTTAGGCCTCGGGACGGGGGTTAATACGCAGTATTTT,CASSLGLGTGVNTQYF,TRBV11-3,.,TRBJ2-3,.
TGTGCCAGCAGTTTGGCCGGGGGAAATCAGCCCCAGCATTTT,CASSLAGGNQPQHF,TRBV6-5,once,TRBJ1-5,.
TGTGCCTGGATTCGGCGGACCGGGGAGCTGTTTTTT,CAWIRRTGELFF,TRBV30,once,TRBJ2-2,.
TGTGCCAGCAGTGGAGGGCTAGCGGGAGACGAGCAGTACTTC,CASSGGLAGDEQYF,TRBV6-5,.,TRBJ2-7,TRBD2
TGTGCCAGCAGCGATCCGGGACAGGGGGAGAATGGCTACACCTTC,CASSDPGQGENGYTF,TRBV7-9,.,TRBJ1-2,TRBD1
TGTGCCAGTAGTTCTCAGGGACAGTTAAATTCACCCCTCCACTTT,CASSSQGQLNSPLHF,TRBV19,.,TRBJ1-6,TRBD1
TGTGCCAGCAGCTCTTCCCGGGACAACAGATACCAGCCCCAGCATTTT,CASSSSRDNRYQPQHF,TRBV7-8,.,TRBJ1-5,.
TGTGCCAGTAGTCAGAGCGCCGACACCGGGGAGCTGTTTTTT,CASSQSADTGELFF,TRBV19,once,TRBJ2-2,.
TGTGCCAGCAGCTTCGGACAGTCTGGCACTGAAGCTTTCTTT,CASSFGQSGTEAFF,TRBV5-6,.,TRBJ1-1,.
TGTGCCAGTACCCCACAGGGGGGGTTAGCCAAAAACATTCAGTACTTC,CASTPQGGLAKNIQYF,TRBV19,.,TRBJ2-4,.
TGTGCCAGCAGCTTGATATGGGACAACTCCTACGAGCAGTACTTC,CASSLIWDNSYEQYF,TRBV11-1,.,TRBJ2-7,.
TGTGCCAGCAGTCAGACCGGACAGAGCTATTCACCCCTCCACTTT,CASSQTGQSYSPLHF,TRBV6-5,.,TRBJ1-6,.
TGTGCCAGCACTAAGGGACACCTCTTGGAAGCTTTCTTT,CASTKGHLLEAFF,TRBV6-1,.,TRBJ1-1,.
TGTGCCAGCTCACCACGGGTAGAGGTCTCCCACGAGCAGTACTTC,CASSPRVEVSHEQYF,TRBV18,.,TRBJ2-7,.
TGTGCCAGCTCACCCCAAAAAGCGGACCACAGCACAGATACGCAGTATTTT,CASSPQKADHSTDTQYF,TRBV18,.,TRBJ2-3,.
TGTGCCAGCAGTTCGGATGGACAGGGAAGATTGGGCGAGCAGTACTTC,CASSSDGQGRLGEQYF,TRBV6-5,.,TRBJ2-7,TRBD1
TGTGCCAGCAGCGAACTTAATTCACCCCTCCACTTT,CASSELNSPLHF,TRBV11-2,few,TRBJ1-6,.
TGTGCCAGCAGCTCCCGTCCAGCGCCCTCGAGGGATGGCTACACCTTC,CASSSRPAPSRDGYTF,TRBV7-2,.,TRBJ1-2,.
TGTGCCTGGAGTTTGGCAGGTAATCAGCCCCAGCATTTT,CAWSLAGNQPQHF,TRBV30,once,TRBJ1-5,.
TGTGCCAGCATTTCTGGACTAGCGGGACATTACGAGCAGTACTTC,CASISGLAGHYEQYF,TRBV6-1,.,TRBJ2-7,TRBD2
TGTGCCAGCAGTTACTCGAGTTATCCTAGCTACACCTTC,CASSYSSYPSYTF,TRBV6-5,.,TRBJ1-2,.
TGTGCCAGCAGCTCGGGACTAGCGGGGTACAATGAGCAGTTCTTC,CASSSGLAGYNEQFF,TRBV7-2,.,TRBJ2-1,TRBD2
TGCGCCAGCAGCCCCCGGACAGGGTCTCGTACCCAGAGAGGGAATGAGCAGTTCTTC,CASSPRTGSRTQRGNEQFF,TRBV5-1,once,TRBJ2-1,TRBD1
TGTGCCAGCAGCACGGACAGGGGGACCTATGGCTACACCTTC,CASSTDRGTYGYTF,TRBV28,.,TRBJ1-2,TRBD1
TGTGCCAGCAGCTTGGGGTTGGGCGGGAGCTCAGATACGCAGTATTTT,CASSLGLGGSSDTQYF,TRBV5-4,.,TRBJ2-3,TRBD2
TGTGCCACCAGCAGAGATCTTAGGGGTCAAGAGCAGTACTTC,CATSRDLRGQEQYF,TRBV15,.,TRBJ2-7,.
TGTGCCAGCAGCCTCGAGCCGAACCCTGGAAACACCATATATTTT,CASSLEPNPGNTIYF,TRBV6-1,.,TRBJ1-3,.
TGTGCCAGCAGCTTAGCGCGGGGCAACTATGGCTACACCTTC,CASSLARGNYGYTF,TRBV11-2,.,TRBJ1-2,.
TGTGCCAGCAGCCGTGGAGGGACTGAAGCTTTCTTT,CASSRGGTEAFF,TRBV7-8,.,TRBJ1-1,.
TGTGCCAGCAGCTTGAGCGGGGTATCGGGAAACACCATATATTTT,CASSLSGVSGNTIYF,TRBV5-4,.,TRBJ1-3,.
TGCGCCAGCAGTTTACGGGGAGCGACTAGCACAGATACGCAGTATTTT,CASSLRGATSTDTQYF,TRBV4-1,.,TRBJ2-3,.
TGCGCCAGCAGCCAAGGACAGAGCACAGATACGCAGTATTTT,CASSQGQSTDTQYF,TRBV4-1,.,TRBJ2-3,.
TGTGCCAGCAGTGTCGACAGGTTGGGAACTGAAGCTTTCTTT,CASSVDRLGTEAFF,TRBV6-1,.,TRBJ1-1,.